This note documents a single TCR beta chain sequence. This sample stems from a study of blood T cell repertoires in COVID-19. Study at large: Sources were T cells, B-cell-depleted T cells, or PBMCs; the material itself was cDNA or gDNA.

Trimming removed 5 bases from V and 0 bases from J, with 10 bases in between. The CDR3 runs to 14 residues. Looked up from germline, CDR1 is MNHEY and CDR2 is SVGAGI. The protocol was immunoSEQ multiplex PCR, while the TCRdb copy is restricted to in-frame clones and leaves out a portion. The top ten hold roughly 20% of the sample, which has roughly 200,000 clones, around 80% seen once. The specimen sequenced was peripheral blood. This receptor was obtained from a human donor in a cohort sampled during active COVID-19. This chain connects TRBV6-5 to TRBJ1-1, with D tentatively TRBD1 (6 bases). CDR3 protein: CASSKQGMNTEAFF. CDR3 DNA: TGTGCCAGCAGTAAACAGGGAATGAACACTGAAGCTTTCTTT.